The subject of this entry is one TCR beta chain. The data were obtained in a study of blood T cell repertoires in COVID-19. V shed 0 bases, J shed 5 bases, and the junction held 7 bases outside the gene matches. From germline, CDR1 is SGHRS and CDR2 YFSETQ. The CDR3 runs 15 residues. Clones were sequenced by immunoSEQ multiplex PCR, and TCRdb holds only the in-frame ones, with some missing. Among a few hundred thousand clones listed, about four fifths were seen once. The specimen sequenced was PBMCs or T cells enriched from blood (not recorded which). This chain links TRBV5-1 with TRBJ2-7, with 8 bases that match TRBD1. This TCR was sampled from a woman aged 40 to 50 who had recovered from COVID-19. CDR3 bases: TGCGCCAGCAGCTTGGGGGGCGGGACAGGACACGAGCAGTACTTC. Translated: CASSLGGGTGHEQYF. Supplemented by reference TRBV5-1 and TRBJ2-7, the full variable domain reads KAGVTQTPRYLIKTRGQQVTLSCSPISGHRSVSWYQQTPGQGLQFLFEYFSETQRNKGNFPGRFSGRQFSNSRSEMNVSTLELGDSALYLCASSLGGGTGHEQYFGPGTRLTVT.